The clone carrying this T cell receptor beta chain was seen a single time. Its target is not known. This entry belongs to a study of cytomegalovirus exposure and HLA in healthy donors. Regarding the study as a whole: Sequencing depth roughly uniform across donors was assumed in presence/absence analyses. Other equally common chains were less clonally expanded than HLA-associated TCR beta chains, a later analysis showed. V segments that were indistinguishable, TRBV6-2 and TRBV6-3 among them, were omitted from analysis.

With V trimmed by 7 bases and J by 0 bases, 7 bases remained unmatched. The germline gives CDR1 LGHNT, CDR2 FRNRAP. This CDR3 contains 15 residues. The PCR contained 60 Vbeta and 13 Jbeta primers. Authors' analysis steps: The authors later counted roughly 77 million unique TCR beta chains, approximately 12 million of them shared. TCRdb's table, derived via immunoSEQ multiplex PCR, lists solely in-frame clones and lacks some. The V and J calls and clone size come from that table; D and trimming were worked out from the DNA. The top ten clones hold 2% to 2.5% of a sample with under 200,000 clones, around 80% of them seen once.

The rearrangement joins TRBV12-5 to TRBJ2-3; 7 bases match TRBD2. The sequence was collected from a woman aged 25 to 39 in good health and CMV-seropositive. Sequences were obtained from PBMCs. The CDR3 DNA sequence: TGTGCTAGTGCGGTGGGAGGGCCAAGCACAGATACGCAGTATTTT. Translating gives CASAVGGPSTDTQYF.